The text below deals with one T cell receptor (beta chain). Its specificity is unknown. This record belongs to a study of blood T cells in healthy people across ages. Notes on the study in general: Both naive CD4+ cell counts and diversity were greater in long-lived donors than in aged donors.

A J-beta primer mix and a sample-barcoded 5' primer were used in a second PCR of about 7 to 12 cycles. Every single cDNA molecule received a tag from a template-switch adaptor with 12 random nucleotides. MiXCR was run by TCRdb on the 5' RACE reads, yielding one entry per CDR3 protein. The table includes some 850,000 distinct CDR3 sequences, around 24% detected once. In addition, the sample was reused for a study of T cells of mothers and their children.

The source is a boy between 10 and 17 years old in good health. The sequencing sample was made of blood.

The CDR3 loop reads CSVQPYVDGYVGAQYF. The CDR3 DNA reads as TGCAGTGTTCAGCCCTACGTCGACGGCTACGTAGGGGCCCAGTACTTC. J is TRBJ2-5 and V is TRBV20-1, with D possibly TRBD1 on 5 matching bases. V was clipped by 7 bases and J by 9 bases, with 30 bases between them. Germline V gene data show CDR1 as DFQATT and CDR2 as SNEGSKA (reference sequence). This CDR3 has 16 residues.